The 20 T cell receptor beta chains reported below all come from one sample, sequenced in a study of long-term antiretroviral therapy in people with HIV. An immunoSEQ assay, version v3.0, was performed at survey level. Data came from immunoSEQ multiplex PCR; TCRdb stores just in-frame clones and leaves some out. Among 20,000 to 25,000 clones listed, around four fifths were seen once. Material: unsorted PBMCs, obtained 1.6 years after starting antiretroviral therapy. The receptor source for this set is a man aged 40-55 years with HIV.

This clone came up a few times. The genes are TRBV2 and TRBJ1-6; D might be TRBD1 (5 bases). The germline V gene has CDR1 SNHLY and CDR2 FYNNEI. The germline V and J ends were trimmed by 4 bases and 9 bases, with 13 bases remaining between them. This CDR3 comprises 14 residues. The CDR3 DNA sequence: TGTGCCAGCAGTGGGGACTATTTTAGTTCACCCCTCCACTTT. Protein product: CASSGDYFSSPLHF. The full variable domain, rest sourced from reference TRBV2 and TRBJ1-6, is EPEVTQTPSHQVTQMGQEVILRCVPISNHLYFYWYRQILGQKVEFLVSFYNNEISEKSEIFDDQFSVERPDGSNFTLKIRSTKLEDSAMYFCASSGDYFSSPLHFGNGTRLTVT.

V gene TRBV30 combines with J gene TRBJ2-7, with TRBD2 identical over 7 bases. Per the germline V gene, CDR1 is GTSNPN and CDR2 is SVGIG (reference sequence). V was clipped by 2 bases and J by 4 bases; unmatched bases: 11. The CDR3 covers 15 residues. The CDR3 DNA reads TGTGCCTGGAGTACCTGGCGGGAGACGCAGTACGAGCAGTACTTC. Translating it yields CAWSTWRETQYEQYF.

This rearrangement joins TRBV11-2 to TRBJ1-3, with D unresolved. Germline-derived CDR1 and CDR2 are SGHAT and FQNNGV. There are 14 residues in the CDR3. V was clipped by 2 bases and J by 1 base, with 6 bases between them. DNA of the CDR3: TGTGCCAGCAGCTTACGGTTTTCTGGAAACACCATATATTTT. It translates to CASSLRFSGNTIYF.

Judged by abundance, this clone is medium-sized. CDR3 protein: CASSEARVGTQEELFF. DNA for the CDR3: TGTGCCAGCAGTGAAGCTAGGGTGGGGACACAGGAAGAGCTGTTTTTT. This chain uses TRBV2 with TRBJ2-2, with a possible D match to TRBD1 (6 bases). The CDR3 length is 16 residues. Germline CDR1 reads SNHLY; CDR2 reads FYNNEI. V lost 0 bases, J lost 11 bases, and 19 bases lay in between.

The chain combines TRBV7-3 with TRBJ2-1; 7 bases fit TRBD2. Germline-derived CDR1 and CDR2 are SGHTA and FQGTGA. Unmatched junction bases numbered 4, after V lost 2 bases and J lost 0 bases. CDR3 size: 16 residues. The CDR3 spells CASSLLGGSSYNEQFF. Here the CDR3 DNA reads TGTGCCAGCAGCTTACTCGGGGGGAGCTCCTACAATGAGCAGTTCTTC.

This chain links TRBV5-5 with TRBJ1-5; D is possibly TRBD1 (5 bases). The CDR3 has 17 residues. Germline V gene lookup returns CDR1 SGHKS and CDR2 YYEKEE (reference sequence). Trimming stripped 0 bases from V and 0 bases from J, with 13 bases between. CDR3 sequence: CASSLGGLGASNQPQHF. CDR3 in DNA: TGTGCCAGCAGCTTGGGGGGCTTAGGGGCTAGCAATCAGCCCCAGCATTTT.

This rearrangement joins TRBV5-1 to TRBJ1-4, with 7 bases aligning to TRBD1. Germline lookup yields CDR1 SGHRS and CDR2 YFSETQ. The CDR3 runs to 14 residues. V lost 3 bases, J lost 2 bases, and 1 base stayed unmatched. CDR3 bases: TGCGCCAGCAGCTCAGGGGGGACTAATGAAAAACTGTTTTTT. This codes for CASSSGGTNEKLFF.

This clone occurred a few times. This same CDR3 is encoded by further DNA sequences in the sample. The chain is built from TRBV10-3 and TRBJ2-2; no reliable D call. The CDR3 is 13 amino acids. Germline CDR1 is ENHRY and CDR2 is SYGVKD. The V and J ends lost 3 bases and 4 bases respectively, with 6 bases between them. The CDR3 reads CAISETGTGELFF. CDR3 coding DNA: TGTGCCATCAGTGAAACGGGCACCGGGGAGCTGTTTTTT.

The chain recombines TRBV5-1 with TRBJ2-7, with 7 positions matching TRBD1. The CDR3 totals 17 residues. The germline CDR1 and CDR2 sequences are SGHRS and YFSETQ. The V and J ends lost 0 bases and 2 bases, in that order; junction bases with no gene match: 11. Written as DNA, the CDR3 is TGCGCCAGCAGCTTGGAACCCATTGAGGGGGCCCCCTACGAGCAGTACTTC. Translation gives CASSLEPIEGAPYEQYF. The complete variable domain, with remaining parts taken from reference TRBV5-1 and TRBJ2-7, reads KAGVTQTPRYLIKTRGQQVTLSCSPISGHRSVSWYQQTPGQGLQFLFEYFSETQRNKGNFPGRFSGRQFSNSRSEMNVSTLELGDSALYLCASSLEPIEGAPYEQYFGPGTRLTVT.

The chain employs TRBV7-9 and TRBJ2-7; weak D call: TRBD2 (7 bases). Germline assignment: CDR1 SEHNR and CDR2 FQNEAQ (reference sequence). The CDR3 has 14 amino acids. V dropped 5 bases and J dropped 2 bases, with 13 bases sitting between them. In nucleotides, the CDR3 is TGTGCCAGCAGCGGGGGGGCGAAGACCTACGAGCAGTACTTC. Translating gives CASSGGAKTYEQYF.

This chain links TRBV7-9 with TRBJ1-1, with D possibly being TRBD1 (5 bases). V was clipped by 3 bases and J by 4 bases, with 9 bases between them. Germline loops: CDR1 SEHNR, CDR2 FQNEAQ (reference sequence). The CDR3 sequence is 13 residues long. The CDR3 spells CASSFRGGTEAFF. CDR3 DNA sequence: TGTGCCAGCAGCTTCCGTGGGGGCACTGAAGCTTTCTTT.

This chain joins TRBV5-8 and TRBJ2-7; TRBD1 matches 11 bases. Germline-derived CDR1 and CDR2 are SGHTS and YDEGEE. The CDR3 spans 15 residues. The V segment lost 5 bases and the J segment 2 bases; nucleotides outside the gene matches: 6. CDR3 sequence reads: CASSWPGQGAYEQYF. The CDR3 coding sequence is TGTGCCAGCAGTTGGCCGGGACAGGGGGCCTACGAGCAGTACTTC.

V and J are TRBV19 and TRBJ1-3; D gene unclear. CDR1 is LNHDA and CDR2 is SQIVND in the germline V gene (reference sequence). Trimming cost V 6 bases and J 0 bases, with 9 bases left between them. CDR3 length equals 14 residues. CDR3 amino acids: CASSPTGSGNTIYF. CDR3 nucleotides: TGTGCCAGTAGCCCGACGGGCTCTGGAAACACCATATATTTT.

This chain connects TRBV11-1 to TRBJ2-3; 13 bases align to TRBD2. The germline V gene has CDR1 SGHAT and CDR2 FQDESV (reference sequence). This CDR3 comprises 17 residues. J was trimmed by 2 bases and V by 3 bases; bases with no gene match: 5. CDR3 sequence: CASSFPGLAGYTDTQYF. In DNA, the CDR3 is TGTGCCAGCAGCTTTCCGGGACTAGCGGGGTACACAGATACGCAGTATTTT.

This clone was seen a single time. The J gene is TRBJ2-2, the V gene TRBV9; the match to TRBD1 covers 10 bases. Looked up from germline, CDR1 is SGDLS and CDR2 is YYNGEE. V trimming: 3 bases; J trimming: 9 bases; junction bases outside the gene matches: 11. The CDR3 totals 16 residues. In DNA, the CDR3 is TGTGCCAGCAGCGCTGGGACAGGGGTATGGGTGCGGGAGCTGTTTTTT. It yields the protein CASSAGTGVWVRELFF. Variable domain in full (rest from reference TRBV9 and TRBJ2-2): DSGVTQTPKHLITATGQRVTLRCSPRSGDLSVYWYQQSLDQGLQFLIQYYNGEERAKGNILERFSAQQFPDLHSELNLSSLELGDSALYFCASSAGTGVWVRELFFGEGSRLTVL.

This rearrangement joins TRBV19 to TRBJ1-2, with D perhaps TRBD1 (5 bases). V lost 4 bases to trimming and J lost 8 bases, with 17 bases between them. Germline V gene data show CDR1 as LNHDA and CDR2 as SQIVND (reference sequence). This CDR3 has 14 amino acids. The CDR3 spells CASSRSRDLRGYTF. The CDR3, as DNA: TGTGCCAGTAGTAGGTCCCGGGACTTGAGAGGCTACACCTTC.

Of note for this clone: In the same sample, other DNA sequences code for this CDR3. J is TRBJ2-1 and V is TRBV13; 8 nucleotides agree with TRBD1. This CDR3 comprises 14 residues. The germline V gene has CDR1 PRHDT and CDR2 FYEKMQ (reference sequence). Trimming took 5 bases from V and 5 from J; bases not matched to a gene: 5. Here the CDR3 DNA reads TGTGCCAGCAGCCGGACAGGGAAAAACAATGAGCAGTTCTTC. It translates to CASSRTGKNNEQFF.

The chain employs TRBV29-1 and TRBJ1-5; D is uncertain. Per the germline V gene, CDR1 is SQVTM and CDR2 is ANQGSEA. This CDR3 contains 12 residues. Trimming stripped 4 bases from V and 11 bases from J, with 15 bases between. The CDR3 nucleotides read TGCAGCGTTGCCTCAGACCCGTCGACCCAGCATTTT. This translates into CSVASDPSTQHF.

This clone was recorded once. The chain links TRBV11-2 to TRBJ2-7; the D gene could be TRBD1 or TRBD2 (5 bases each). This CDR3 has 14 amino acids. The germline V and J ends were trimmed by 5 bases and 7 bases, with 18 bases remaining between them. The germline V gene encodes CDR1 SGHAT and CDR2 FQNNGV. Written as DNA, the CDR3 is TGTGCCAGCAGCCTATGGGACGGGGTGGGAGAGCAGTACTTC. Amino acids: CASSLWDGVGEQYF.

Comments on this clone: One junction end does not reproduce the germline sequence, and a read error may be involved. The DNA of the CDR3 is TGCGCCAGCAGTTTGGCAGGTACCGGTGGCTACACCTTC. Its translation is CASSLAGTGGYTF. J is TRBJ1-2 and V is TRBV5-1; no clear D. Germline V gene lookup returns CDR1 SGHRS and CDR2 YFSETQ. CDR3 length: 13 amino acids.